This record covers a single TCR beta chain. Each participant's cohort was designated according to participant-reported clinical history. Cohort 3 donors counted as recovered after two negative PCRs, clearance, or resolved symptoms. The source of the sample is a study of blood T cell repertoires in COVID-19. Study in general: Sites across the United States, Italy and Spain contributed samples from acute and convalescent COVID-19.

Per the authors' pipeline: Nucleated cell number was recorded as an estimate derived from reference gene primer amplification. Clones were read by immunoSEQ multiplex PCR, and TCRdb kept only the in-frame ones, dropping some. D and trimming were read from the DNA, whereas the V and J calls and clone size are those reported in that table. This sample carries about 410,000 clones, roughly 87% of them seen once, and the ten largest clones take 0.55% to 0.75%. Trimming removed 4 bases from V and 9 bases from J; junction bases left unmatched: 8. Germline-derived CDR1 and CDR2 are SGHRS and YFSETQ. This CDR3 is 15 amino acids long.

The receptor was derived from a man aged 18 to 35 who had recovered from COVID-19. This chain joins TRBV5-1 and TRBJ2-1; 12 bases map to TRBD2. Sequenced sample: PBMCs or T cells enriched from blood (not recorded which). The CDR3 nucleotides read TGCGCCAGCAGCCTGGCTAGCGGGAGGGACGGTGAGCAGTTCTTC. Its translation is CASSLASGRDGEQFF.